The 16 T cell receptor beta chains in this list originate from one sample, sequenced in a study of control samples from healthy donors and cancer patients. Sequenced by immunoSEQ multiplex PCR; TCRdb stores in-frame clones only, minus some. The sample contains approximately 100,000 clones, around 82% of which appear only once. The source material was blood. The receptor source for this set is a man aged 55 to 69 in good health.

The chain employs TRBV5-1 and TRBJ2-7; 8 bases fit TRBD1. The CDR3 totals 14 residues. Unmatched junction bases numbered 4, after V lost 0 bases and J lost 5 bases. Germline CDR1 and CDR2: SGHRS and YFSETQ. The CDR3 bases are TGCGCCAGCAGCTTGGTCGCAGGGGGCCACGAGCAGTACTTC. Its protein is CASSLVAGGHEQYF.

This rearrangement joins TRBV11-2 to TRBJ1-3, with 12 bases lining up with TRBD1. From germline, CDR1 is SGHAT and CDR2 FQNNGV. V gave up 5 bases and J gave up 3 bases; unmatched junction bases: 5. The CDR3 is 16 residues long. CDR3 DNA: TGTGCCAGCAGCCCCGGGACAGGGGGCAATGGAAACACCATATATTTT. Its protein is CASSPGTGGNGNTIYF.

This clone was observed once. The J gene is TRBJ2-1, the V gene TRBV10-3, with D perhaps TRBD2 (5 bases). Trimming stripped 3 bases from V and 0 bases from J, with 15 bases between. The germline V gene encodes CDR1 ENHRY and CDR2 SYGVKD. The CDR3 runs to 17 residues. CDR3 loop: CAISDSSGSSSYNEQFF. In DNA, the CDR3 is TGTGCCATCAGTGATTCTTCGGGATCCAGCTCCTACAATGAGCAGTTCTTC.

This rearrangement joins TRBV2 to TRBJ2-1; D ambiguous. Germline-derived CDR1 and CDR2 are SNHLY and FYNNEI. The CDR3 runs 12 residues. V lost 7 bases to trimming and J lost 8 bases, with 12 bases between them. This CDR3 is CASKVVGDEQFF. The CDR3, as DNA: TGTGCCAGCAAGGTGGTAGGAGATGAGCAGTTCTTC.

The chain links TRBV3-1 (or the pseudogene TRBV3-2) to TRBJ2-7, with 7 bases that match TRBD1. This CDR3 has 14 amino acids. From germline, CDR1 is LGHDT and CDR2 YNNKEL (reference sequence). V gave up 0 bases and J gave up 7 bases; unmatched junction bases: 6. This chain's CDR3 is CASSQEQGRNEQYF. The DNA of the CDR3 is TGTGCCAGCAGCCAAGAACAGGGGCGTAATGAGCAGTACTTC.

V gene TRBV7-7 combines with J gene TRBJ2-1; 7 bases fit TRBD2. The J segment lost 7 bases and the V segment lost 0 bases, leaving 0 bases of the junction unmatched. Per germline, CDR1 SSHAT and CDR2 FNYEAQ (reference sequence). The length of the CDR3 is 13 residues. This chain's CDR3 is CASSLAGGNEQFF. CDR3 DNA sequence: TGTGCCAGCAGCTTAGCGGGAGGGAATGAGCAGTTCTTC.

The J gene is TRBJ2-2, the V gene TRBV19, with D unclear. Trimming removed 7 bases at V and 4 bases at J, with 13 bases between. The CDR3 is 14 residues long. Germline-derived CDR1 and CDR2 are LNHDA and SQIVND (reference sequence). The CDR3: CASKSSTVTGELFF. CDR3 coding DNA: TGTGCCAGTAAAAGTAGTACAGTCACCGGGGAGCTGTTTTTT. Variable domain in full (rest from reference TRBV19 and TRBJ2-2): DGGITQSPKYLFRKEGQNVTLSCEQNLNHDAMYWYRQDPGQGLRLIYYSQIVNDFQKGDIAEGYSVSREKKESFPLTVTSAQKNPTAFYLCASKSSTVTGELFFGEGSRLTVL.

This sequence joins TRBV30 and TRBJ1-1, with TRBD1 as a possible D gene (6 bases). V lost 0 bases to trimming and J lost 5 bases, with 10 bases between them. Germline CDR1 reads GTSNPN; CDR2 reads SVGIG (reference sequence). The length of the CDR3 is 13 residues. CDR3 loop: CAWSVNRATEAFF. Here the CDR3 DNA reads TGTGCCTGGAGTGTCAACAGGGCGACTGAAGCTTTCTTT.

The rearrangement links TRBV3-1 (or the pseudogene TRBV3-2) to TRBJ2-1; D is perhaps TRBD1 or TRBD2 (5 bases each). The germline V and J ends were trimmed by 8 bases and 4 bases, with 18 bases remaining between them. From germline, CDR1 is LGHDT and CDR2 YNNKEL (reference sequence). The CDR3 loop spans 15 amino acids. CDR3 DNA sequence: TGTGCCAGCGCACCGAGCCAGGGACGATACAATGAGCAGTTCTTC. Translated: CASAPSQGRYNEQFF.

A single count supports this clone. This rearrangement joins TRBV7-6 to TRBJ1-6; D is unclear. Germline assignment: CDR1 SGHVS and CDR2 FNYEAQ. Trimming shortened V by 1 base and J by 3 bases, and 10 bases separated the two germline ends. The CDR3 spans 16 residues. This CDR3 is CASSLGRQNYNSPLHF. As DNA, the CDR3 is TGTGCCAGCAGCTTAGGGCGGCAGAACTATAATTCACCCCTCCACTTT.

Only a few counts were recorded for this clone. The chain has TRBV28 and TRBJ1-5; 11 nucleotides line up with TRBD1. Germline CDR1 and CDR2: MDHEN and SYDVKM. CDR3 length equals 18 residues. The V segment lost 4 bases and the J segment 1 base; nucleotides outside the gene matches: 9. This CDR3 reads CASSSGTGGLWSNQPQHF. CDR3 bases: TGTGCCAGCAGTTCCGGGACAGGGGGGCTTTGGAGCAATCAGCCCCAGCATTTT.

For this clone: Its ends do not fully match the called genes, so a read error is possible. The V gene is TRBV19, the J gene TRBJ2-7, with 10 bases fitting TRBD2. CDR1 is LNHDA and CDR2 is SQIVND in the germline V gene (reference sequence). The CDR3 runs 15 residues. The DNA of the CDR3 is TGTGCCAGTAGTTTAGAGCGGGAGGGATCCTACGAGCAGTACTTC. Protein: CASSLEREGSYEQYF.

V is TRBV5-8 and J is TRBJ2-1; perhaps TRBD2 as D (6 bases). Trimming pared 3 bases from V and 1 base from J, leaving 11 bases between. The CDR3 is 15 amino acids. CDR1 is SGHTS and CDR2 is YDEGEE in the germline V gene. Here the CDR3 DNA reads TGTGCCAGCAGCTGGGACTTTTCATCCTACAATGAGCAGTTCTTC. Its translation: CASSWDFSSYNEQFF.

J is TRBJ2-1 and V is TRBV18; D remains ambiguous. The CDR3 runs to 12 residues. CDR1 is KGHSH, CDR2 LQKENI, per germline. With 6 bases removed from V and 5 bases from J, the gap between germline ends came to 8 bases. CDR3 DNA sequence: TGTGCCAGCTCTCGTACCGACAATGAGCAGTTCTTC. Protein: CASSRTDNEQFF.

This chain connects TRBV5-1 to TRBJ1-1, with a possible D match to TRBD1 (5 bases). Per germline, CDR1 SGHRS and CDR2 YFSETQ. V lost 0 bases to trimming and J lost 4 bases, with 10 bases between them. The CDR3 extends over 14 amino acids. CDR3 coding DNA: TGCGCCAGCAGCTTGGAAGGGGATCGCACTGAAGCTTTCTTT. This gives the protein CASSLEGDRTEAFF.

The J gene is TRBJ2-3, the V gene TRBV9; 13 bases are shared with TRBD2. CDR1 is SGDLS and CDR2 is YYNGEE in the germline V gene. The CDR3 has 18 residues. Trimming cost V 7 bases and J 2 bases; bases outside gene matches: 13. CDR3 nucleotides: TGTGCCAGCTCAGGGACTAGCGGGAACGTACTATTCACAGATACGCAGTATTTT. It is translated as CASSGTSGNVLFTDTQYF.